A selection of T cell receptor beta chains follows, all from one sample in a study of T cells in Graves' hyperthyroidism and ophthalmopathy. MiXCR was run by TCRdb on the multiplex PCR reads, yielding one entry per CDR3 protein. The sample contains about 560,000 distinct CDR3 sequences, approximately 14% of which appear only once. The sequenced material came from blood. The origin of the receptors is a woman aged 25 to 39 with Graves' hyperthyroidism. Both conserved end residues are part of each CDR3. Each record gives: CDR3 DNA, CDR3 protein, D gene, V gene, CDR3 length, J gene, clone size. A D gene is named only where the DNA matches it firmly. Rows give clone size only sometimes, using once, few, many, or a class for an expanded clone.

CDR3nt: TGCAGTGCTAGATACGGGACTAGCGGGAGAGGGGTAGTCACAGATACGCAGTATTTT
CDR3aa: CSARYGTSGRGVVTDTQYF
d_gene: TRBD2
v_gene: TRBV20-1
len: 19
j_gene: TRBJ2-3
abundance: few

CDR3nt: TGTGCCAGCAGCTTAGAAGGGGGAGTGGTAACCGGGGAGCTGTTTTTT
CDR3aa: CASSLEGGVVTGELFF
d_gene: NA
v_gene: TRBV7-2
len: 16
j_gene: TRBJ2-2
abundance: few

CDR3nt: TGTGCCAGCAGCAACACTAATGGCCCCACTAGCGGGAGGGGGTTTGAGCAGTTCTTC
CDR3aa: CASSNTNGPTSGRGFEQFF
d_gene: TRBD2
v_gene: TRBV5-4
len: 19
j_gene: TRBJ2-1
abundance: few

CDR3nt: TGTGCCAGCAGCGTAGCTAGCGGCCTCTCCTACGAGCAGTACTTC
CDR3aa: CASSVASGLSYEQYF
d_gene: TRBD2
v_gene: TRBV9
len: 15
j_gene: TRBJ2-7
abundance: many

CDR3nt: TGTGCCAGCACCCCGGGACTAGTTACCGGGGAGCTGTTTTTT
CDR3aa: CASTPGLVTGELFF
d_gene: TRBD2
v_gene: TRBV7-9
len: 14
j_gene: TRBJ2-2
abundance: few

CDR3nt: TGCAGTGCGCAAACTTACGGCGGTTACGAGCAGTACTTC
CDR3aa: CSAQTYGGYEQYF
d_gene: NA
v_gene: TRBV20-1
len: 13
j_gene: TRBJ2-7
abundance: many

CDR3nt: TGTGCCAGCAGCTTAGTAGGACTGGGGACTAGCGGGAGCCACAATGAGCAGTTCTTC
CDR3aa: CASSLVGLGTSGSHNEQFF
d_gene: TRBD2
v_gene: TRBV7-9
len: 19
j_gene: TRBJ2-1
abundance: NA

CDR3nt: TGTGCCAGCAGCTTAGCCCCCATGGGACAGGGGAGCTCCTACAATGAGCAGTTCTTC
CDR3aa: CASSLAPMGQGSSYNEQFF
d_gene: TRBD1
v_gene: TRBV7-3
len: 19
j_gene: TRBJ2-1
abundance: many

CDR3nt: TGTGCCAGCAGTTACGACGACAAAGGTGGCAAGACCCAGTACTTC
CDR3aa: CASSYDDKGGKTQYF
d_gene: NA
v_gene: TRBV6-2/TRBV6-3
len: 15
j_gene: TRBJ2-5
abundance: NA

CDR3nt: TGTGCCAGTAGCGGACTTCCAGGGGAGAACACTGAAGCTTTCTTT
CDR3aa: CASSGLPGENTEAFF
d_gene: NA
v_gene: TRBV19
len: 15
j_gene: TRBJ1-1
abundance: few

CDR3nt: TGTGCCAGTAGTACCTCAGGGACGGGTCAGCCCCAGCATTTT
CDR3aa: CASSTSGTGQPQHF
d_gene: NA
v_gene: TRBV19
len: 14
j_gene: TRBJ1-5
abundance: NA

CDR3nt: TGTGCCAGCAGCTTAGAAGGGGCCGTGAACACTGAAGCTTTCTTT
CDR3aa: CASSLEGAVNTEAFF
d_gene: NA
v_gene: TRBV7-2
len: 15
j_gene: TRBJ1-1
abundance: many

CDR3nt: TGTGCCAGCAGTGGGGAACAGGGTAATGAAAAACTGTTTTTT
CDR3aa: CASSGEQGNEKLFF
d_gene: NA
v_gene: TRBV25-1
len: 14
j_gene: TRBJ1-4
abundance: NA

CDR3nt: TGCGCCAGCAGTCCTGACAGGGCGACCGGGGAGCTGTTTTTT
CDR3aa: CASSPDRATGELFF
d_gene: TRBD1
v_gene: TRBV5-1
len: 14
j_gene: TRBJ2-2
abundance: many

CDR3nt: TGTGCCAGCAGTGGCCCGGGACTAGCCTCGCAGTATTTT
CDR3aa: CASSGPGLASQYF
d_gene: TRBD2
v_gene: TRBV6-2/TRBV6-3
len: 13
j_gene: TRBJ2-3
abundance: NA

CDR3nt: TGTGCCAGCAGTTTAGGGGTCTACGAGCAGTACTTC
CDR3aa: CASSLGVYEQYF
d_gene: NA
v_gene: TRBV28
len: 12
j_gene: TRBJ2-7
abundance: many

CDR3nt: TGTGCCAGCAGTGCCGGGCGGGAGCTGTTTTTT
CDR3aa: CASSAGRELFF
d_gene: NA
v_gene: TRBV27
len: 11
j_gene: TRBJ2-2
abundance: NA

CDR3nt: TGTGCCAGCAGCTTAGGAGCCAAGGGGGCAGCTAATGAAAAACTGTTTTTT
CDR3aa: CASSLGAKGAANEKLFF
d_gene: TRBD1
v_gene: TRBV7-9
len: 17
j_gene: TRBJ1-4
abundance: few

CDR3nt: TGTGCCAGCAGTTTTTCTGGACAGGAGAGCTCTGGGGCCAACGTCCTGACTTTC
CDR3aa: CASSFSGQESSGANVLTF
d_gene: TRBD1
v_gene: TRBV12-3/TRBV12-4
len: 18
j_gene: TRBJ2-6
abundance: NA

CDR3nt: TGCGCCAGCAGCCCGATAGCGGGTGCCGGGGAGCTGTTTTTT
CDR3aa: CASSPIAGAGELFF
d_gene: TRBD2
v_gene: TRBV5-1
len: 14
j_gene: TRBJ2-2
abundance: many

CDR3nt: TGTGCCAGCAGTGTGGAAGGTTCACCCCTCCACTTT
CDR3aa: CASSVEGSPLHF
d_gene: NA
v_gene: TRBV12-3/TRBV12-4
len: 12
j_gene: TRBJ1-6
abundance: many

CDR3nt: TGTGCCAGCAGTTACACTAGCGGGAGTGGCAATGAGCAGTTCTTC
CDR3aa: CASSYTSGSGNEQFF
d_gene: TRBD2
v_gene: TRBV27
len: 15
j_gene: TRBJ2-1
abundance: many

CDR3nt: TGTGCCAGCAGCCGCCGAACTCCCAATGAGCAGTTCTTC
CDR3aa: CASSRRTPNEQFF
d_gene: NA
v_gene: TRBV3-1
len: 13
j_gene: TRBJ2-1
abundance: few

CDR3nt: TGTGCCAGCAGTTACTCCCTAGCGGGAGAACCCTACGAGCAGTACTTC
CDR3aa: CASSYSLAGEPYEQYF
d_gene: TRBD2
v_gene: TRBV6-5
len: 16
j_gene: TRBJ2-7
abundance: many

CDR3nt: TGTGCCATCAGTGAGCGACCTGGGACTATCTACGAGCAGTACTTC
CDR3aa: CAISERPGTIYEQYF
d_gene: TRBD2
v_gene: TRBV10-3
len: 15
j_gene: TRBJ2-7
abundance: many

CDR3nt: TGTGCCAGCTCACCAGGGGACAGACACACCGGGGAGCTGTTTTTT
CDR3aa: CASSPGDRHTGELFF
d_gene: TRBD1
v_gene: TRBV18
len: 15
j_gene: TRBJ2-2
abundance: NA

CDR3nt: TGTGCCAGCAGTTCTTACGGACTAGCTTATAATGAGCAGTTCTTC
CDR3aa: CASSSYGLAYNEQFF
d_gene: TRBD2
v_gene: TRBV12-3/TRBV12-4
len: 15
j_gene: TRBJ2-1
abundance: many

CDR3nt: TGCAGTGCCCTTAGGATTGAGCAGTTCTTC
CDR3aa: CSALRIEQFF
d_gene: NA
v_gene: TRBV20-1
len: 10
j_gene: TRBJ2-1
abundance: few

CDR3nt: TGCGCCAGCAGCTTGAAGAGACAGGGGGACTACGAGCAGTACTTC
CDR3aa: CASSLKRQGDYEQYF
d_gene: TRBD1
v_gene: TRBV5-1
len: 15
j_gene: TRBJ2-7
abundance: many

CDR3nt: TGTGCCAGCAGCCCGCGCCGGGACACAGGCTACACCTTC
CDR3aa: CASSPRRDTGYTF
d_gene: NA
v_gene: TRBV11-2
len: 13
j_gene: TRBJ1-2
abundance: many

CDR3nt: TGTGCCAGCAGGACGCAGGCCTCCTACAATGAGCAGTTCTTC
CDR3aa: CASRTQASYNEQFF
d_gene: NA
v_gene: TRBV7-2
len: 14
j_gene: TRBJ2-1
abundance: many

CDR3nt: TGTGCCAGCAGCTTTTCTCAGGGGGCTGGAAACACCATATATTTT
CDR3aa: CASSFSQGAGNTIYF
d_gene: TRBD1
v_gene: TRBV7-2
len: 15
j_gene: TRBJ1-3
abundance: NA

CDR3nt: TGTGCCAGTAGTCGACTCAGGGAGAGTGGCTACACCTTC
CDR3aa: CASSRLRESGYTF
d_gene: NA
v_gene: TRBV19
len: 13
j_gene: TRBJ1-2
abundance: many

CDR3nt: TGTGCCAGCATCCCCTCTACTAGCGGTCCTAACTACAATGAGCAGTTCTTC
CDR3aa: CASIPSTSGPNYNEQFF
d_gene: TRBD2
v_gene: TRBV7-9
len: 17
j_gene: TRBJ2-1
abundance: many

CDR3nt: TGTGCCAGCAGCTTAGGCGGCCGAGCAGGGATGGGAGCTGGGGCCAACGTCCTGACTTTC
CDR3aa: CASSLGGRAGMGAGANVLTF
d_gene: NA
v_gene: TRBV5-4
len: 20
j_gene: TRBJ2-6
abundance: NA

CDR3nt: TGCAGTGCTAGATCGGTTGGCAGGGTGATTGAAAAACTGTTTTTT
CDR3aa: CSARSVGRVIEKLFF
d_gene: NA
v_gene: TRBV20-1
len: 15
j_gene: TRBJ1-4
abundance: few

CDR3nt: TGTGCCAGCAGCCGGACAGTCCCTTACGAGCAGTACTTC
CDR3aa: CASSRTVPYEQYF
d_gene: NA
v_gene: TRBV12-3/TRBV12-4
len: 13
j_gene: TRBJ2-7
abundance: few